This T cell receptor (beta chain) was sequenced in a study of blood T cell repertoires in COVID-19. At the level of the study: The cDNA or gDNA used as material had been derived from T cells, B-cell-depleted T cells, or PBMCs.

CDR3 length equals 14 residues. Germline V gene lookup returns CDR1 MNHEY and CDR2 SMNVEV (reference sequence). Trimming left V 3 bases short and J 5 bases short, with 12 bases between. Recruitment covered 20 to 25 US areas and drew participants whose ages spanned roughly 18 to 90 years. Two negative PCRs, clearance, or symptom resolution were required of recovered Cohort 3 donors. Original data processing: Researchers report that nucleated cell counts were estimated from reference gene primer amplification. Profiled with immunoSEQ multiplex PCR; TCRdb holds only in-frame clones, not every one. The D gene and trimming were derived from the DNA, and the V and J assignments and clone size from that table. The data contain fewer than 200,000 clones, about nine tenths of them seen just once; the ten biggest clones take up roughly 8.9%.

The clonotype originates from a woman aged 18-29 years who had recovered from COVID-19. Sequencing used PBMCs or T cells enriched from blood (not recorded which). The chain employs TRBV27 and TRBJ2-3, with a possible D match to TRBD2 (7 bases). The CDR3 loop reads CASSFPGEGDTQYF. CDR3 coding DNA: TGTGCCAGCAGTTTCCCAGGGGAGGGAGATACGCAGTATTTT.